This T cell receptor (beta chain) was sequenced during a study of cytotoxic CD8 clonotypes in ibrutinib-treated CLL. Study overall: Once treatment had gone on for a median of roughly eleven months, range 6 to 36, response samples were drawn. Study findings and constraints: The clonality rise at ibrutinib response reflected private clonotype expansion.

The ends lost 5 bases at V and 0 bases at J; junction bases unmatched: 12. The CDR3 runs 17 residues. Sequencing used immunoSEQ multiplex PCR; TCRdb keeps in-frame clones, though not all of them. The sample holds approximately 100,000 clones; over 60% are singletons and the top ten take about 26%. To note about this clone: Its antigen is unidentified.

Material: PBMCs, obtained after 24 months of ibrutinib treatment. V and J are TRBV23-1 and TRBJ2-7, with 8 bases matching TRBD2. TRBV23-1 is reported as an ORF; its role is uncertain. The sequence was obtained from a human donor with chronic lymphocytic leukemia. CDR3 in DNA: TGCGCCAGCAGTTTATGGGCACTAGCGGAACACTCCTACGAGCAGTACTTC. Its translation: CASSLWALAEHSYEQYF.